Listed below are T cell receptor beta chains from one sample, sequenced in a study of blood T cell repertoires in COVID-19. The data were produced by immunoSEQ multiplex PCR, yet TCRdb's version contains in-frame clones alone and is incomplete. The sample carries around 130,000 clones, roughly four fifths recorded once. Input material: PBMCs or T cells enriched from blood (not recorded which). All receptors derive from a man in his forties with acute COVID-19. CDR3s include the opening cysteine and the closing phenylalanine or tryptophan. D genes are given only for firm matches. A row's size may be missing; if present it is once, few, many or a size class.

D gene	V gene	clone size	J gene	CDR3 DNA	CDR3 protein
NA	TRBV5-8	NA	TRBJ2-7	TGTGCCAGCAGCCTAATATCCGGGGTCCCCTCCTACGAGCAGTACTTC	CASSLISGVPSYEQYF
TRBD1	TRBV9	NA	TRBJ1-2	TGTGCCAGCAGCGGGGACAGGGTTGACTATGGCTACACCTTC	CASSGDRVDYGYTF
TRBD1	TRBV30	NA	TRBJ1-6	TGTGCCTGGAGGGAACCGGGACAGGGGGCCTCCCTCCTCCACTTT	CAWREPGQGASLLHF
TRBD2	TRBV6-5	NA	TRBJ2-2	TGTGCCAGCGGAGGACTAGCGGTAAACACCGGGGAGCTGTTTTTT	CASGGLAVNTGELFF
NA	TRBV19	NA	TRBJ1-1	TGTGCCAGTAGGAGCCCCACCTGGAGCACTGAAGCTTTCTTT	CASRSPTWSTEAFF
TRBD1	TRBV11-2	NA	TRBJ1-4	TGTGCCAGCAGCTTAGGACAGGGGGCCGAAAAACTGTTTTTT	CASSLGQGAEKLFF
TRBD2	TRBV5-4	NA	TRBJ2-3	TGTGCCAGCAGCTTACGAGCCGGGACTAGCGGGGGAGATACGCAGTATTTT	CASSLRAGTSGGDTQYF
TRBD2	TRBV6-5	NA	TRBJ2-3	TGTGCCAGCAGTTATGGGGGACTAGCGGGAGCAGATACGCAGTATTTT	CASSYGGLAGADTQYF
NA	TRBV5-5	NA	TRBJ2-3	TGTGCCAGCACCGGACAGGTCGGGAGTACAGATACGCAGTATTTT	CASTGQVGSTDTQYF
NA	TRBV27	NA	TRBJ1-4	TGTGCCAGCAGTTTCTTGGCATCATCGGGAGAAAAACTGTTTTTT	CASSFLASSGEKLFF
NA	TRBV25-1	NA	TRBJ1-3	TGTGCCAGCAGTGAAGGGGGACTATCTGGAAACACCATATATTTT	CASSEGGLSGNTIYF
NA	TRBV6-1	NA	TRBJ1-4	TGTGCCAGCAGTGAAGTCCGAGGTGAAAAACTGTTTTTT	CASSEVRGEKLFF
NA	TRBV5-8	once	TRBJ1-5	TGTGCCAGCAGCTTGCAGGAATATCAGCCCCAGCATTTT	CASSLQEYQPQHF
NA	TRBV5-1	NA	TRBJ1-1	TGCGCCAGCAGCTTGGTGGGCTCCTTGAACACTGAAGCTTTCTTT	CASSLVGSLNTEAFF
NA	TRBV14	NA	TRBJ2-5	TGTGCCAGCAGCCCCAATTACAGGCTAGAGACCCAGTACTTC	CASSPNYRLETQYF
NA	TRBV5-4	once	TRBJ2-7	TGTGCCAGCAGCTTGGGGGGCCAGAACGTCTACGAGCAGTACTTC	CASSLGGQNVYEQYF
NA	TRBV11-1	NA	TRBJ2-2	TGTGCCAGCAGCTTGGAGTTTTGGGAGGGGGCCGGGGAGCTGTTTTTT	CASSLEFWEGAGELFF
NA	TRBV18	few	TRBJ1-2	TGTGCCAGCTCACCAAAAGCAGGCGAAAACTATGGCTACACCTTC	CASSPKAGENYGYTF
NA	TRBV6-5	NA	TRBJ1-4	TGTGCCAGCAGTCCGGTCCCTAATGAAAAACTGTTTTTT	CASSPVPNEKLFF
NA	TRBV12-3/TRBV12-4	NA	TRBJ1-2	TGTGCCAGCAGCCGACAGGTTAACTATGGCTACACCTTC	CASSRQVNYGYTF
TRBD1	TRBV6-5	NA	TRBJ1-2	TGTGCCAGCAGTTACTCAACAGGGGGAGGCTACACCTTC	CASSYSTGGGYTF
TRBD2	TRBV27	NA	TRBJ2-7	TGTGCCAGCAGAAATTTACTAGCGGACTCTTACGAGCAGTACTTC	CASRNLLADSYEQYF
NA	TRBV19	NA	TRBJ2-3	TGTGCCAGTAGTATCGACTCCTACACAGATACGCAGTATTTT	CASSIDSYTDTQYF
NA	TRBV2	NA	TRBJ2-6	TGTGCCAGCAGTGAAGAGATGGCTGCTGGGGCCAACGTCCTGACTTTC	CASSEEMAAGANVLTF
TRBD1	TRBV27	NA	TRBJ1-2	TGTGCCAGCAGTCGGACAGGGGGCGAGGACTACACCTTC	CASSRTGGEDYTF
TRBD1	TRBV7-2	NA	TRBJ1-3	TGTGCCAGCAGCTTAGCGGGACAGCACTCTGGAAACACCATATATTTT	CASSLAGQHSGNTIYF
TRBD1	TRBV19	NA	TRBJ1-1	TGTGCCAGTAGTAACGGGGACAGGGGGGCTGAAGCTTTCTTT	CASSNGDRGAEAFF
NA	TRBV7-9	NA	TRBJ1-1	TGTGCCAGCAGCTTAGACGGCAGGGGCCGGAGGACTGAAGCTTTCTTT	CASSLDGRGRRTEAFF
NA	TRBV5-1	once	TRBJ1-4	TGCGCCAGCAGCTTGGGTGCCTCCCACGGGAGTAATGAAAAACTGTTTTTT	CASSLGASHGSNEKLFF
NA	TRBV7-9	NA	TRBJ1-5	TGTGCCAGCAGCTTACACGGGCGGGAAGATCAGCCCCAGCATTTT	CASSLHGREDQPQHF
NA	TRBV27	NA	TRBJ2-1	TGTGCCAGCAGTTTATCGAGAAATGAGCAGTTCTTC	CASSLSRNEQFF
NA	TRBV25-1	NA	TRBJ1-3	TGTGCCAGCAGTGGGTGGTCCAGAGGAAACACCATATATTTT	CASSGWSRGNTIYF
TRBD2	TRBV5-1	NA	TRBJ2-3	TGCGCCAGCAGCTTGGATCCCCCCGGACTAGCGGGGGGCGGGGCAGATACGCAGTATTTT	CASSLDPPGLAGGGADTQYF
TRBD1	TRBV15	NA	TRBJ1-5	TGTGCCACCAGGCGCAACGACAGGGGAGGGCAGCCCCAGCATTTT	CATRRNDRGGQPQHF
NA	TRBV6-5	NA	TRBJ1-1	TGTGCCAGCAGCCGAAAGGGGTACACTGAAGCTTTCTTT	CASSRKGYTEAFF
NA	TRBV10-3	NA	TRBJ1-2	TGTGCCATCAGTGAGCAGGTCGGGGTTTTTGATGGCTACACCTTC	CAISEQVGVFDGYTF
TRBD1	TRBV3-1/TRBV3-2	NA	TRBJ2-7	TGTGCCAGCAGCCAAGGGACAGGAACCTACGAGCAGTACTTC	CASSQGTGTYEQYF
TRBD1	TRBV7-9	NA	TRBJ1-3	TGTGCCAGCAGCCAACAGGGGAGAGGAAACACCATATATTTT	CASSQQGRGNTIYF
NA	TRBV3-1/TRBV3-2	NA	TRBJ2-7	TGTGCCAGCAGCCAGGAGGAGTCCGAGCAGTACTTC	CASSQEESEQYF
NA	TRBV30	NA	TRBJ2-5	TGTGCCTGGAGTGTTGGAGGCCAAGAGACCCAGTACTTC	CAWSVGGQETQYF
NA	TRBV19	NA	TRBJ1-4	TGTGCCAGTAGTCTCTCAACTAATGAAAAACTGTTTTTT	CASSLSTNEKLFF
TRBD2	TRBV9	NA	TRBJ2-3	TGTGCCAGCAGCGTAGCTACCAGGGCTAGCGGGGTGGATACGCAGTATTTT	CASSVATRASGVDTQYF
NA	TRBV19	few	TRBJ1-2	TGTGCCAGCTCAAACCCCAGGGGCACCTATGGCTACACCTTC	CASSNPRGTYGYTF
NA	TRBV3-1/TRBV3-2	NA	TRBJ1-6	TGTGCCAGCAGCCCCGGGACACGCGATTCACCCCTCCACTTT	CASSPGTRDSPLHF
TRBD1	TRBV19	once	TRBJ2-1	TGTGCCAGTAGTATAGATGTGGGAGGGACAGGGACCTCCTACAATGAGCAGTTCTTC	CASSIDVGGTGTSYNEQFF
TRBD1	TRBV2	once	TRBJ1-1	TGTGCCAGCAGTTTACAGGGGGAGAGCACTGAAGCTTTCTTT	CASSLQGESTEAFF
NA	TRBV9	NA	TRBJ1-6	TGTGCCAGCAGCCCGGGAGGGCCTGATTCACCCCTCCACTTT	CASSPGGPDSPLHF
TRBD1	TRBV7-9	NA	TRBJ1-1	TGTGCCAGCAGCTTAACACAGGGGGCAGAGATGAACACTGAAGCTTTCTTT	CASSLTQGAEMNTEAFF
NA	TRBV15	NA	TRBJ1-4	TGTGCCACCAGCAGAGAAACAGGGTATGAAAAACTGTTTTTT	CATSRETGYEKLFF
NA	TRBV28	NA	TRBJ1-5	TGTGCCAGCAGTTTAGGACTTACGCCCAATCAGCCCCAGCATTTT	CASSLGLTPNQPQHF
NA	TRBV6-5	NA	TRBJ2-7	TGTGCCAGCATCCCGGGACACGGCATGGGAGAGCAGTACTTC	CASIPGHGMGEQYF
NA	TRBV2	NA	TRBJ1-4	TGTGCCAGCAGTGAAGACGGTGCTAATGAAAAACTGTTTTTT	CASSEDGANEKLFF
NA	TRBV27	NA	TRBJ2-5	TGTGCCAGCAGCAGGACAGCCAAAGAGACCCAGTACTTC	CASSRTAKETQYF
NA	TRBV3-1/TRBV3-2	NA	TRBJ2-3	TGTGCCAGCAGCCGCTACACAGATACGCAGTATTTT	CASSRYTDTQYF
NA	TRBV27	NA	TRBJ2-7	TGTGCCAGCAGTCCCGGGGACTCTGGCTACGAGCAGTACTTC	CASSPGDSGYEQYF